The clone carrying this T cell receptor beta chain showed up just once. The sample has other DNA sequences that encode this CDR3 too. This record belongs to a study of cytomegalovirus exposure and HLA in healthy donors. V was shortened by 5 bases and J by 4 bases, with 6 bases between the two germline ends. This CDR3 region has 13 residues. CDR1 and CDR2 from the germline V gene are SNHLY and FYNNEI. Libraries were prepared by immunoSEQ multiplex PCR; TCRdb keeps only in-frame clonotypes and omits some of them. This sample has over 200,000 clones, with 90% found just once. Sequenced sample: PBMCs. The clonotype comes from a woman between 18 and 30 years old in good health and CMV-seronegative. V and J are TRBV2 and TRBJ2-6, with a weak D call TRBD2 (5 bases). CDR3 sequence reads: CASSPSGANVLTF. CDR3 bases: TGTGCCAGCAGTCCTAGCGGGGCCAACGTCCTGACTTTC.